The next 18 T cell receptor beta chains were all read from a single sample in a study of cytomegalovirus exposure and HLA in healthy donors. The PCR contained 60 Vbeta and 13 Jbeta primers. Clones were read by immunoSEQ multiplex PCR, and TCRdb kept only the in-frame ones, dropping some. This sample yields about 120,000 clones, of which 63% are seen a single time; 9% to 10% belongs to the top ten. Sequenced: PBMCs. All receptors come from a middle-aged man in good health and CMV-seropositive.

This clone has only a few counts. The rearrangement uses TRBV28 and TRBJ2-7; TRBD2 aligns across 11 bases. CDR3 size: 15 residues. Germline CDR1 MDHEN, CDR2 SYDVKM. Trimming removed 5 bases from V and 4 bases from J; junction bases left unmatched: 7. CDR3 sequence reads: CASSRETSGVYEQYF. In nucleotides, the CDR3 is TGTGCCAGCAGTCGGGAGACTAGCGGGGTATACGAGCAGTACTTC.

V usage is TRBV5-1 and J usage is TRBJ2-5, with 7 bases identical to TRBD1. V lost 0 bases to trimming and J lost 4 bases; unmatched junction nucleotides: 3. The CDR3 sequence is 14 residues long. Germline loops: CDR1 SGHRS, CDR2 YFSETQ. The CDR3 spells CASSLVGGLETQYF. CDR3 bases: TGCGCCAGCAGCTTGGTAGGGGGCTTAGAGACCCAGTACTTC.

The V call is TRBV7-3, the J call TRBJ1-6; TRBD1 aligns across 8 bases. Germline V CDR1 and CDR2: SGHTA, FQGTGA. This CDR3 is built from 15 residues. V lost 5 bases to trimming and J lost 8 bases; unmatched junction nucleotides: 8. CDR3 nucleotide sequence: TGTGCCAGCAGCCAGACAGGACAGGGAGATTCACCCCTCCACTTT. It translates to CASSQTGQGDSPLHF.

The CDR3 sequence is CASSGNRGRYEQYF. The CDR3 DNA follows: TGTGCCAGCAGTGGCAACAGGGGTCGCTACGAGCAGTACTTC. The J gene is TRBJ2-7, the V gene TRBV6-5, with 7 bases matching TRBD1. Germline CDR1 MNHEY, CDR2 SVGAGI. V shed 5 bases, J shed 3 bases, and the junction held 7 bases outside the gene matches. There are 14 residues in the CDR3.

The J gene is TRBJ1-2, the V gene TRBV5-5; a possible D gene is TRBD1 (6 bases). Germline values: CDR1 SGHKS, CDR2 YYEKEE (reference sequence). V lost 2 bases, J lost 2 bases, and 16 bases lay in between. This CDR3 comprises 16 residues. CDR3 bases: TGTGCCAGCAGCTTACACGGGACATCAAAAAACTATGGCTACACCTTC. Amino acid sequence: CASSLHGTSKNYGYTF.

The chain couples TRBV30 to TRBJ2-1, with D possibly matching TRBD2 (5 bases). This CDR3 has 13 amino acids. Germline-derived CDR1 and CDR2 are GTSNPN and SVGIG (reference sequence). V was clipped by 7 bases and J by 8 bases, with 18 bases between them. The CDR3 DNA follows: TGTGCCTCGCAGCTCGGGGAGTTGGATGAGCAGTTCTTC. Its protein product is CASQLGELDEQFF.

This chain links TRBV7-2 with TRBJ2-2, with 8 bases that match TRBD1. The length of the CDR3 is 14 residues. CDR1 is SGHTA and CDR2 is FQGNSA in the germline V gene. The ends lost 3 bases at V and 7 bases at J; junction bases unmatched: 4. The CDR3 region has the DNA TGTGCCAGCAGCTTCAACAGGGGGAGCGGGGAGCTGTTTTTT. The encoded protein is CASSFNRGSGELFF.

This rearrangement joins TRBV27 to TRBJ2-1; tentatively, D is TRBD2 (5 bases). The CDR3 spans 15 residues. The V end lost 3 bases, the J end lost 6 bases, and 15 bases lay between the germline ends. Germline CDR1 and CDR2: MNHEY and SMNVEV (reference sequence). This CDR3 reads CASSLGIARGNEQFF. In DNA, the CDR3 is TGTGCCAGCAGTTTGGGGATAGCGAGAGGCAATGAGCAGTTCTTC.

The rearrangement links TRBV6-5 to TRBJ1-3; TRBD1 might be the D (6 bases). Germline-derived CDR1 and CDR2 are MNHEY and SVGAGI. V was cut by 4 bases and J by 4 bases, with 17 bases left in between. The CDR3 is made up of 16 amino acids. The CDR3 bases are TGTGCCAGCAGTTTGACAGGCCCGAAGTGGGGAAACACCATATATTTT. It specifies CASSLTGPKWGNTIYF.

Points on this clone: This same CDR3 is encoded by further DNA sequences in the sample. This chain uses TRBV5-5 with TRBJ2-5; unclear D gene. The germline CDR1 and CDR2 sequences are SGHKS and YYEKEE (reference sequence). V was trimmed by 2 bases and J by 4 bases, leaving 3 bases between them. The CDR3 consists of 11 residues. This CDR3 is CASSFGETQYF. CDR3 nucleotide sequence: TGTGCCAGCAGCTTCGGAGAGACCCAGTACTTC.

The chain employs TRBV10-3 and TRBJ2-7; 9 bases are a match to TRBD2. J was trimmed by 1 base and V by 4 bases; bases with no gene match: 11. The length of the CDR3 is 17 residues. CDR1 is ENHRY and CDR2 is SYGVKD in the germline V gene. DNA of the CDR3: TGTGCCATCAGTGGCGGGGGGGCATCAGTAGGGTCCTACGAGCAGTACTTC. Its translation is CAISGGGASVGSYEQYF.

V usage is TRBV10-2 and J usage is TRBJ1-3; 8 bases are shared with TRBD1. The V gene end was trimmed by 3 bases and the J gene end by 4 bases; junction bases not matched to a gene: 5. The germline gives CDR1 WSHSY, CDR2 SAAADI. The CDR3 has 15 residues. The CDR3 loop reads CASSDSGGAGNTIYF. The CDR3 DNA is TGCGCCAGCAGTGATTCAGGGGGCGCCGGAAACACCATATATTTT.

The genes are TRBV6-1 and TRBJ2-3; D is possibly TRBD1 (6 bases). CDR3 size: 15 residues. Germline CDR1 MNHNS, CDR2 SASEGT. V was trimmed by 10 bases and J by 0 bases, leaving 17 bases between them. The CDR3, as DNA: TGTGCCACCTCCCAAGGACAGCCAAGCACAGATACGCAGTATTTT. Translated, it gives CATSQGQPSTDTQYF.

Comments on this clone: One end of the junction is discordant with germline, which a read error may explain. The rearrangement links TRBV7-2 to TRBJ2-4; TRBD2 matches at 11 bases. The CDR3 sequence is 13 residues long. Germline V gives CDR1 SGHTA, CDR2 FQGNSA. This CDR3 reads CASSLVAGGPRHF. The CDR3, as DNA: TGTGCCAGCAGCTTGGTAGCGGGGGGGCCCAGGCACTTC. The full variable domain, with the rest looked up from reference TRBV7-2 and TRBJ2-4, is GAGVSQSPSNKVTEKGKDVELRCDPISGHTALYWYRQSLGQGLEFLIYFQGNSAPDKSGLPSDRFSAERTGGSVSTLTIQRTQQEDSAVYLCASSLVAGGPRHFGAGTRLSVL.

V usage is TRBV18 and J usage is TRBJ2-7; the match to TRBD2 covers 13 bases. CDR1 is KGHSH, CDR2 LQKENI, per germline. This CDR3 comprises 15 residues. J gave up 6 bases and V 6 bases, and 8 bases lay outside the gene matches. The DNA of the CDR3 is TGTGCCAGCTCCCGGACTAGCGGGGGTCTTCTCGAGCAGTACTTC. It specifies CASSRTSGGLLEQYF.

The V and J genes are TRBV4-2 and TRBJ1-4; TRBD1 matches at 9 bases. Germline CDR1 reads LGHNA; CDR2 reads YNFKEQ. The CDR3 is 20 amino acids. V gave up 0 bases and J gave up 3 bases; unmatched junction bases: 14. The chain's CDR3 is CASSQEERTGVSFSNEKLFF. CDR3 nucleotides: TGTGCCAGCAGCCAAGAAGAGAGGACAGGGGTTTCTTTCTCTAATGAAAAACTGTTTTTT.

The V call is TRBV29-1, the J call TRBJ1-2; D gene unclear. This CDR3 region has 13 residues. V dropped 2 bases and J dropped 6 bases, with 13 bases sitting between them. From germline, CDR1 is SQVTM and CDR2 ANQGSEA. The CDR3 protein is CSVETPEADGYTF. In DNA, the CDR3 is TGCAGCGTTGAAACCCCCGAGGCAGATGGCTACACCTTC.

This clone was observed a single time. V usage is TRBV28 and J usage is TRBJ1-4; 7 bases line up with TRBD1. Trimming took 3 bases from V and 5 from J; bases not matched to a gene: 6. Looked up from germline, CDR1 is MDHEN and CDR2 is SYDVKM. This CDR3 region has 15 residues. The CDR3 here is CASSFQGRGNEKLFF. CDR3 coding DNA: TGTGCCAGCAGTTTTCAGGGCAGGGGGAATGAAAAACTGTTTTTT.